This T cell receptor (beta chain) was documented in a study of CD8 T cells in ankylosing spondylitis. This clonotype was observed many times. Its antigen remains unknown. Libraries of TCR beta came from quantitative 5'-RACE with molecular barcodes. TCRdb passed the 5' RACE reads through MiXCR, listing each CDR3 protein once. The sample includes around 120,000 distinct CDR3 sequences, approximately 9.9% of them seen just once. Deletions cut 1 base from V and 0 bases from J, with 7 bases between. The germline V gene encodes CDR1 DFQATT and CDR2 SNEGSKA (reference sequence). The CDR3 has 14 residues. Study-level points and caveats: Significantly higher representation of disease-linked clones was reported for matched ankylosing spondylitis synovial fluid. It appeared that ankylosing spondylitis blood was characterized by a TCR beta motif of about eight highly homologous variants.

This receptor was taken from a male donor with ankylosing spondylitis or in good health (not recorded which). The chain is built from TRBV20-1 and TRBJ2-4; D not resolved. The sequenced material came from blood, either unsorted or a sorted T cell fraction (not recorded which). This CDR3 reads CSARGWEAKNIQYF. The CDR3 region has the DNA TGCAGTGCTAGAGGTTGGGAAGCCAAAAACATTCAGTACTTC.